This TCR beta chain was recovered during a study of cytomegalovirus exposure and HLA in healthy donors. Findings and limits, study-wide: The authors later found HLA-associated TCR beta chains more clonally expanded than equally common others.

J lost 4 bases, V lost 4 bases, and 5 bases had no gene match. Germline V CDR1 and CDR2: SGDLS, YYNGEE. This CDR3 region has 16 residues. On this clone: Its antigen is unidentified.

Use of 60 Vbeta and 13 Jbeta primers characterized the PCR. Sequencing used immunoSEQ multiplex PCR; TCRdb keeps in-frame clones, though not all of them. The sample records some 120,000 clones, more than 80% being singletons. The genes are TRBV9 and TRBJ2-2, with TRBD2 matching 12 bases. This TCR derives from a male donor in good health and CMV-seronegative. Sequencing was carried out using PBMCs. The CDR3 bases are TGTGCCAGCAGCTCGCTAGCGGGGGGGCCCACCGGGGAGCTGTTTTTT. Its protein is CASSSLAGGPTGELFF.